This T cell receptor beta chain appears in the sequencing data of a study of cytomegalovirus exposure and HLA in healthy donors. Both 60 Vbeta primers and 13 Jbeta primers went into the PCR. Sequenced by immunoSEQ multiplex PCR; TCRdb stores in-frame clones only, minus some. Of about 190,000 clones listed, 81% are singletons. Everyone who donated was a healthy bone marrow donor. V was cut by 2 bases and J by 2 bases, with 5 bases left in between. Germline CDR1 is MGHRA and CDR2 is YSYEKL. The CDR3 is 13 residues long. This sequence joins TRBV4-1 and TRBJ2-3; D gene unclear. This clonotype was sampled from a man aged 50-59 years in good health and CMV-seronegative. What was sequenced was PBMCs. The CDR3 DNA reads TGCGCCAGCAGCCAAACCTACACAGATACGCAGTATTTT. It translates to CASSQTYTDTQYF.